The rows below give T cell receptor beta chains drawn from one sample of a study of memory CD4+ T cells and cytomegalovirus serostatus. Generated by immunoSEQ multiplex PCR, the TCRdb table keeps only in-frame clones and is missing some. In the table there are approximately 92,000 clones, around 80% of which are singletons. The sample was memory CD4+ T cells from blood. The receptors come from an adult in good health and CMV-seropositive. Both conserved end residues are part of each CDR3. Each record gives: D gene, clone size, J gene, V gene, CDR3 DNA, CDR3 protein. A D gene is named only where the DNA matches it firmly. Not all rows give a size; the values are once, few, many and, for expanded clones, a class.

TRBD1	few	TRBJ1-1	TRBV7-9	TGTGCCAGCAGCTTACTCCGGACAGGGCGGGAAGCTTTCTTT	CASSLLRTGREAFF
TRBD2	-	TRBJ2-5	TRBV6-5	TGTGCCAGCAGTTCCGGACTAGCGGGAGGAGAGACCCAGTACTTC	CASSSGLAGGETQYF
-	-	TRBJ2-6	TRBV7-9	TGTGCCAGCAGCAGTGACCGGACCTCTGGGGCCAACGTCCTGACTTTC	CASSSDRTSGANVLTF
-	-	TRBJ2-7	TRBV11-2	TGTGCCAGCAGCTACAACCCCGGGGCCTCCTACGAGCAGTACTTC	CASSYNPGASYEQYF
-	-	TRBJ1-1	TRBV6-1	TGTGCCACCGCTGTGACAGGACGGGCTGAAGCTTTCTTT	CATAVTGRAEAFF
-	-	TRBJ1-5	TRBV7-2	TGTGCCAGCAGCTCCGGACAGCAAAGTTATAGCAATCAGCCCCAGCATTTT	CASSSGQQSYSNQPQHF
TRBD2	-	TRBJ2-5	TRBV28	TGTGCCAGCAGCTATAGGGGACTAGCGGGAGGGGAGACCCAGTACTTC	CASSYRGLAGGETQYF
TRBD1	-	TRBJ1-3	TRBV28	TGTGCCAGCAGTTTTACAGGGGATGGAAACACCATATATTTT	CASSFTGDGNTIYF
TRBD1	-	TRBJ1-2	TRBV6-6	TGTGCCAGCAGTCAAGGACAGGCAAATGGCTACACCTTC	CASSQGQANGYTF
TRBD2	-	TRBJ2-3	TRBV28	TGTGCCAGCAGTCCCATAGCGGGAGGGCTGGGAGATACGCAGTATTTT	CASSPIAGGLGDTQYF
TRBD1	once	TRBJ2-6	TRBV25-1	TGTGCCAGCAGCGAGGGACAGGGGGCTGGGGCCAACGTCCTGACTTTC	CASSEGQGAGANVLTF
-	-	TRBJ2-2	TRBV19	TGTGCCAGTAGTGGGTGGACCGCCCAGTTCACCGGGGAGCTGTTTTTT	CASSGWTAQFTGELFF
-	-	TRBJ1-5	TRBV7-2	TGTGCCAGCAGCTTAGTCTCGGGAAGCAATCAGCCCCAGCATTTT	CASSLVSGSNQPQHF
TRBD2	-	TRBJ2-1	TRBV27	TGTGCCAGCAGTTTCACTAGCGGGACTGAGCAGTTCTTC	CASSFTSGTEQFF
TRBD2	-	TRBJ2-3	TRBV28	TGTGCCAGCAGTCCGCAACTAGCGGGAGGTACAGATACGCAGTATTTT	CASSPQLAGGTDTQYF
-	-	TRBJ2-7	TRBV18	TGTGCCAGCTCACAGGGACACGAAGACGAGCAGTACTTC	CASSQGHEDEQYF
TRBD1	-	TRBJ1-3	TRBV6-1	TGTGCCAGCATCAGACAGGGGACCTCTGGAAACACCATATATTTT	CASIRQGTSGNTIYF
TRBD1	-	TRBJ1-5	TRBV7-8	TGTGCCAGCAGCTTAGTGGGAGGGGGCCCCAATCAGCCCCAGCATTTT	CASSLVGGGPNQPQHF
-	-	TRBJ2-3	TRBV18	TGTGCCAGCTCACCGAGTGGGTGGACAGATACGCAGTATTTT	CASSPSGWTDTQYF
TRBD1	-	TRBJ2-7	TRBV18	TGTGCCAGCTCGCCACGACAGGGGACCTACGAGCAGTACTTC	CASSPRQGTYEQYF
TRBD1	few	TRBJ2-2	TRBV5-5	TGTGGGTCGGGACAGGGGCCGAACACCGGGGAGCTGTTTTTT	CGSGQGPNTGELFF
TRBD1	once	TRBJ2-1	TRBV27	TGTGCCAGCACCGTGAGGGGGCTTGGTCGCAATGAGCAGTTCTTC	CASTVRGLGRNEQFF
-	-	TRBJ2-7	TRBV28	TGTGCCAGCAGTTTTTCGGACCGGGGCGAGCAGTACTTC	CASSFSDRGEQYF
TRBD2	few	TRBJ2-1	TRBV30	TGTGCCTGGAGTATGACTAGCGGGAGCGGGTTCTTC	CAWSMTSGSGFF
TRBD1	-	TRBJ1-2	TRBV5-4	TGTGCCAGCAGCTCCTACAGGGGTCCCGGGGGCTACACCTTC	CASSSYRGPGGYTF
TRBD2	-	TRBJ2-1	TRBV5-8	TGTGCCAGCAGCTTGGTTCTAGCGGGGGAGCAGTTCTTC	CASSLVLAGEQFF
TRBD1	-	TRBJ1-4	TRBV2	TGTGCCAGCGTCTCAGGACAGGGAAATGAAAAACTGTTTTTT	CASVSGQGNEKLFF
-	-	TRBJ1-5	TRBV6-6	TGTGCCAGCAGTTACGGGGTAGGGGGCAATCAGCCCCAGCATTTT	CASSYGVGGNQPQHF
-	-	TRBJ2-7	TRBV5-8	TGTGCCAGCAGCTTGGGTCCAGGGCTTTTCGAGCAGTACTTC	CASSLGPGLFEQYF
-	-	TRBJ2-3	TRBV6-5	TGTGCCAGCAGACCGAGACGTTGGAGCACAGATACGCAGTATTTT	CASRPRRWSTDTQYF
-	-	TRBJ2-7	TRBV5-6	TGTGCCAGCAGCTTGGTTAGCGCGGGCTCCTACGAGCAGTACTTC	CASSLVSAGSYEQYF
-	-	TRBJ1-2	TRBV21-1	TGTGCCAGCAGCAAGGGGTCAGTACCTGGCTACACCTTC	CASSKGSVPGYTF
TRBD2	-	TRBJ2-7	TRBV7-7	TGTGCTAGCAGCGGGAGCGGGGCCGACGAGCAGTACTTC	CASSGSGADEQYF
-	-	TRBJ2-7	TRBV5-4	TGTGCCAGCAGCTTCGGGTCGGCCCCGGGCGAGCAGTACTTC	CASSFGSAPGEQYF
-	few	TRBJ2-3	TRBV7-2	TGTGCCAGCTCAAGAGGGGATACGCAGTATTTT	CASSRGDTQYF
-	few	TRBJ1-1	TRBV6-4	TGTGCCAGCAGCCCTTCCCAGGGAAACACTGAAGCTTTCTTT	CASSPSQGNTEAFF
-	-	TRBJ1-2	TRBV14	TGTGCCAGCAGCCAAGGACAGTCACCGGGCTATGGCTACACCTTC	CASSQGQSPGYGYTF
-	-	TRBJ1-4	TRBV10-3	TGTGCCATCAGTGAGTCCTCGGCAGGGAGTGAAAAACTGTTTTTT	CAISESSAGSEKLFF
-	-	TRBJ1-1	TRBV5-6	TGTGCCAGCAGCTTGTCGGACACTGAAGCTTTCTTT	CASSLSDTEAFF
-	-	TRBJ1-4	TRBV28	TGTGCCAGCAGCGTTAAGACTCCCGTCGAAAGGGGGCTGTTTTTT	CASSVKTPVERGLFF
-	-	TRBJ2-2	TRBV6-1	TGTGCCAGCAGTTTAACAGGGTGGTCCGGGGAGCTGTTTTTT	CASSLTGWSGELFF
-	-	TRBJ2-2	TRBV7-2	TGTGCCAGCAGCTTAGATGCTCCGGGGCTCGGGGAGCTGTTTTTT	CASSLDAPGLGELFF
TRBD2	-	TRBJ2-1	TRBV28	TGTGCCAGCAGACCACCATCTAGCGGCCCCTACAATGAGCAGTTCTTC	CASRPPSSGPYNEQFF
-	-	TRBJ2-3	TRBV5-4	TGTGCCAGCAGCTATGACAGGTTTTCAGATACGCAGTATTTT	CASSYDRFSDTQYF
TRBD2	many	TRBJ2-1	TRBV9	TGTGCCAGCAGCGTAGCGACTAGCAATAATGAGCAGTTCTTC	CASSVATSNNEQFF
-	-	TRBJ1-5	TRBV19	TGTGCCAGTAGACCTAGTGACGGGAAGGATCAGCCCCAGCATTTT	CASRPSDGKDQPQHF
TRBD1	-	TRBJ2-5	TRBV19	TGTGCCAGTAGTCTCGGGACAGTCCAAGAGACCCAGTACTTC	CASSLGTVQETQYF
-	-	TRBJ2-1	TRBV9	TGTGCCAGCAGCGTTCTAGGGTCGAGCTCCTACAATGAGCAGTTCTTC	CASSVLGSSSYNEQFF
-	-	TRBJ2-6	TRBV2	TGTGCCAGCAGTGAAGGTGGAGGTTTTGGGGCCAACGTCCTGACTTTC	CASSEGGGFGANVLTF
-	-	TRBJ2-5	TRBV19	TGTGCCAGTAGTATTTTGGGGGCGGAGGAGACCCAGTACTTC	CASSILGAEETQYF
TRBD2	-	TRBJ2-2	TRBV5-1	TGCGCCAGCAGTCTTAGCGGGAGTGCCGGGGAGCTGTTTTTT	CASSLSGSAGELFF
TRBD2	-	TRBJ2-1	TRBV28	TGTGCCAGCAGTCTAGCCGGGACTAGCGGATACAATGAGCAGTTCTTC	CASSLAGTSGYNEQFF
-	-	TRBJ2-1	TRBV18	TGTGCCAGCTCACCTGACAGGAGCTACAATGAGCAGTTCTTC	CASSPDRSYNEQFF